The clone carrying this T cell receptor beta chain came up many times. The sample originates from a study of Graves' ophthalmopathy and Graves' hyperthyroidism. Hyperthyroidism patients, all newly diagnosed, had under 2 months' duration and ages of 18 to 65. V dropped 1 base and J dropped 5 bases, with 8 bases sitting between them. Germline V gene sequence: CDR1 KGHDR, CDR2 SFDVKD. The CDR3 is 14 residues long. TCR beta CDR3 regions were amplified from RNA transcripts. RT-PCR in the first round used HTBI primers; a second-round multiplex PCR followed. MiXCR was run by TCRdb on the multiplex PCR reads, yielding one entry per CDR3 protein. Among some 360,000 distinct CDR3 sequences listed, 17% were seen once.

The chain links TRBV24-1 to TRBJ1-5; D gene unclear. Sequencing was done on a sample of peripheral blood. This sequence was found in an adult woman with stable Graves' hyperthyroidism. In DNA form, the CDR3 reads TGTGCCACCAGTGATTTCTCTCACGATCAGCCCCAGCATTTT. The encoded protein is CATSDFSHDQPQHF.